This entry lists 29 T cell receptor beta chains sequenced from one sample in a study of cytomegalovirus exposure and HLA in healthy donors. Researchers ran the PCR with 60 Vbeta and 13 Jbeta primers. TCRdb's copy holds only in-frame clones and misses some; the assay was immunoSEQ multiplex PCR. This table holds around 200,000 clones, roughly 80% found once. The sequenced material came from PBMCs. These receptors came from a boy younger than 18 in good health and CMV-seronegative.

V gene TRBV13 combines with J gene TRBJ1-6; no definite D call. V dropped 1 base and J dropped 9 bases, with 10 bases sitting between them. The CDR3 runs 14 residues. Germline V CDR1 and CDR2: PRHDT, FYEKMQ (reference sequence). The CDR3 sequence: CASSLAFRGSPLHF. The CDR3 DNA reads as TGTGCCAGCAGCTTAGCATTCCGAGGTTCACCCCTCCACTTT. The whole variable domain, remainder taken from reference TRBV13 and TRBJ1-6, is AAGVIQSPRHLIKEKRETATLKCYPIPRHDTVYWYQQGPGQDPQFLISFYEKMQSDKGSIPDRFSAQQFSDYHSELNMSSLELGDSALYFCASSLAFRGSPLHFGNGTRLTVT.

The chain combines TRBV30 with TRBJ1-1; D may be TRBD1 (5 bases). Germline lookup yields CDR1 GTSNPN and CDR2 SVGIG (reference sequence). The CDR3 consists of 15 residues. The germline V and J ends were trimmed by 2 bases and 4 bases, with 17 bases remaining between them. CDR3 nucleotides: TGTGCCTGGAGTACGGGGGAGGCCTTCGCCACTGAAGCTTTCTTT. This translates into CAWSTGEAFATEAFF. Full variable domain (missing parts from reference TRBV30 and TRBJ1-1): SQTIHQWPATLVQPVGSPLSLECTVEGTSNPNLYWYRQAAGRGLQLLFYSVGIGQISSEVPQNLSASRPQDRQFILSSKKLLLSDSGFYLCAWSTGEAFATEAFFGQGTRLTVV.

The V call is TRBV7-9, the J call TRBJ2-1; D may be TRBD2 (7 bases). Trimming stripped 3 bases from V and 11 bases from J, with 17 bases between. This CDR3 comprises 14 residues. Germline V gene lookup returns CDR1 SEHNR and CDR2 FQNEAQ (reference sequence). This chain's CDR3 is CASSLSRGEGKQFF. In DNA, the CDR3 is TGTGCCAGCAGCTTGAGTAGGGGGGAGGGAAAGCAGTTCTTC.

V and J are TRBV11-3 and TRBJ1-2; 9 positions match TRBD1. The CDR3 is made up of 14 amino acids. V gave up 4 bases and J gave up 3 bases; unmatched junction bases: 3. The germline CDR1 and CDR2 sequences are SGHNT and YENEEA. The CDR3 is CASSYGDRDYGYTF. The CDR3 DNA reads TGTGCCAGCAGCTATGGGGACAGGGACTATGGCTACACCTTC.

V is TRBV6-6 and J is TRBJ2-5; TRBD2 matches 9 bases. This CDR3 spans 16 amino acids. The trim removed 4 bases at V and 1 base at J, leaving 7 bases unmatched. Germline CDR1 MNHNY, CDR2 SVGAGI (reference sequence). Written as DNA, the CDR3 is TGTGCCAGCAGTTGGGGGGGGCGGGGGGGCCAAGAGACCCAGTACTTC. This codes for CASSWGGRGGQETQYF.

V usage is TRBV5-1 and J usage is TRBJ1-2, with TRBD1 identical over 7 bases. V gave up 0 bases and J gave up 8 bases; unmatched junction bases: 16. This CDR3 has 17 amino acids. CDR1 SGHRS and CDR2 YFSETQ come from the germline V gene. CDR3 loop: CASSLAVLRQGEEGYTF. The DNA of the CDR3 is TGCGCCAGCAGCTTGGCGGTGTTGCGACAGGGCGAAGAAGGCTACACCTTC.

This chain joins TRBV10-3 and TRBJ2-3, with 12 bases that match TRBD2. Germline CDR1 ENHRY, CDR2 SYGVKD. CDR3 size: 20 residues. Trimming at V came to 4 bases and at J to 0 bases, leaving 14 bases not matched to a gene. CDR3 coding DNA: TGTGCCATCAGTGCCACCTGGACTAGCGGGGCCTTCTCTAGCACAGATACGCAGTATTTT. It codes for CAISATWTSGAFSSTDTQYF.

This clone was seen once. This chain links TRBV5-1 with TRBJ1-4, with 7 positions matching TRBD1. This CDR3 has 15 residues. With V trimmed by 4 bases and J by 5 bases, 8 bases remained unmatched. The germline CDR1 and CDR2 sequences are SGHRS and YFSETQ. The CDR3, as DNA: TGCGCCAGCAGCGCCAGGGGGGATGAAAATGAAAAACTGTTTTTT. This gives the protein CASSARGDENEKLFF.

The count of this clone is one. V usage is TRBV30 and J usage is TRBJ1-2, with a possible D match to TRBD1 (5 bases). V dropped 5 bases and J dropped 5 bases, with 18 bases sitting between them. From germline, CDR1 is GTSNPN and CDR2 SVGIG (reference sequence). The CDR3 loop spans 14 amino acids. In DNA, the CDR3 is TGTGCCTGGGCCCGACGGGGGTACGAGTATGGCTACACCTTC. Its translation: CAWARRGYEYGYTF.

The chain recombines TRBV19 with TRBJ1-1, with D perhaps matching TRBD1 (5 bases). Germline-derived CDR1 and CDR2 are LNHDA and SQIVND (reference sequence). The CDR3 has 13 residues. The V end lost 6 bases, the J end lost 4 bases, and 12 bases lay between the germline ends. The CDR3 sequence is CASREGSGTEAFF. The CDR3 DNA reads as TGTGCCAGTAGGGAGGGGTCGGGCACTGAAGCTTTCTTT.

The chain has TRBV5-1 and TRBJ2-5; TRBD1 matches at 8 bases. Germline V lookup: CDR1 SGHRS, CDR2 YFSETQ. This CDR3 spans 15 amino acids. Germline trimming cut 3 bases from V and 6 bases from J; bases unmatched to any gene: 10. The CDR3 loop is CASSWGGQGAKTQYF. For the CDR3, the DNA is TGCGCCAGCAGCTGGGGCGGGCAGGGGGCGAAGACCCAGTACTTC. Full variable domain (remainder filled in from reference TRBV5-1 and TRBJ2-5): KAGVTQTPRYLIKTRGQQVTLSCSPISGHRSVSWYQQTPGQGLQFLFEYFSETQRNKGNFPGRFSGRQFSNSRSEMNVSTLELGDSALYLCASSWGGQGAKTQYFGPGTRLLVL.

V usage is TRBV4-1 and J usage is TRBJ1-6, with D maybe TRBD1 (5 bases). The V gene's germline CDR1 is MGHRA and CDR2 YSYEKL. V lost 1 base and J lost 8, with 18 bases in between. This CDR3 region has 17 residues. As DNA, the CDR3 is TGCGCCAGCAGCCAAGTGCGGGGGACTGATTGGTATTCACCCCTCCACTTT. Protein sequence: CASSQVRGTDWYSPLHF.

The J gene is TRBJ1-1, the V gene TRBV4-1, with a weak D call TRBD1 (6 bases). Germline assignment: CDR1 MGHRA and CDR2 YSYEKL. V was clipped by 4 bases and J by 0 bases, with 12 bases between them. CDR3 length: 15 amino acids. This CDR3 is CASSPLRGVNTEAFF. The CDR3 DNA reads TGCGCCAGCAGCCCCCTCAGGGGAGTGAACACTGAAGCTTTCTTT.

The rearrangement joins TRBV5-1 to TRBJ1-2, with a possible D match to TRBD1 (6 bases). This CDR3 has 14 amino acids. V gave up 0 bases and J gave up 5 bases, with 11 bases separating them. CDR1 and CDR2 (germline): SGHRS, YFSETQ. CDR3 amino acids: CASSLEGVEYGYTF. CDR3 nucleotides: TGCGCCAGCAGCTTGGAGGGGGTGGAGTATGGCTACACCTTC.

This clone has a handful of counts. The rearrangement uses TRBV5-1 and TRBJ2-5, with D possibly TRBD1 on 5 matching bases. Near its end, the DNA agrees better with TRBJ2-7, so the J call may be wrong. The CDR3 spans 16 residues. Germline values: CDR1 SGHRS, CDR2 YFSETQ. In DNA form, the CDR3 reads TGCGCCAGCAGCTTGACTCCTTGGACACGGAACTACGAGCAGTACTTC. Its protein product is CASSLTPWTRNYEQYF.

This clone was counted a few times. The chain combines TRBV30 with TRBJ1-2, with 9 bases that match TRBD1. J was trimmed by 7 bases and V by 5 bases; bases with no gene match: 5. The germline V gene has CDR1 GTSNPN and CDR2 SVGIG (reference sequence). This CDR3 contains 12 residues. Here the CDR3 reads CAWGTGWGGYTF. Written as DNA, the CDR3 is TGTGCCTGGGGGACAGGGTGGGGTGGCTACACCTTC.

This chain uses TRBV2 with TRBJ1-2; no clear D gene. Germline-derived CDR1 and CDR2 are SNHLY and FYNNEI. This CDR3 is built from 13 residues. V was trimmed by 2 bases and J by 8 bases, leaving 12 bases between them. DNA for the CDR3: TGTGCCAGCAGTGAACAGGACTTTAGCGGCTACACCTTC. Translated: CASSEQDFSGYTF.

The chain combines TRBV10-3 with TRBJ1-5, with 9 bases lining up with TRBD1. This CDR3 region has 14 residues. The V gene's germline CDR1 is ENHRY and CDR2 SYGVKD. With 5 bases clipped from V and 3 bases from J, the junction kept 2 bases outside the gene matches. The CDR3 nucleotides read TGTGCCATCAGTCGGGACAGGGCCAATCAGCCCCAGCATTTT. Protein: CAISRDRANQPQHF.

This clone showed up just a few times. The chain is built from TRBV6-1 and TRBJ1-4; D may be TRBD1 (6 bases). Germline lookup yields CDR1 MNHNS and CDR2 SASEGT. The V end lost 6 bases, the J end lost 7 bases, and 15 bases lay between the germline ends. CDR3 length equals 14 residues. CDR3: CASRRTVGSEKLFF. In DNA, the CDR3 is TGTGCCAGCAGACGGACAGTCGGCAGTGAAAAACTGTTTTTT.

The genes are TRBV5-6 and TRBJ1-1; possible D gene TRBD1, 6 bases. The CDR3 has 16 residues. Germline CDR1 SGHDT, CDR2 YYEEEE. Trimming left V 0 bases short and J 7 bases short, with 19 bases between. This CDR3 is CASSLAGGRRGIEAFF. The CDR3 nucleotides read TGTGCCAGCAGCTTGGCCGGGGGGCGGAGAGGGATTGAAGCTTTCTTT.

The chain recombines TRBV7-9 with TRBJ1-1, with 7 bases aligning to TRBD1. With 4 bases clipped from V and 6 bases from J, the junction kept 5 bases outside the gene matches. Germline CDR1 and CDR2: SEHNR and FQNEAQ (reference sequence). The CDR3 spans 13 residues. The CDR3 reads CASSWTGDSEAFF. The CDR3 nucleotides read TGTGCCAGCAGCTGGACAGGTGACTCTGAAGCTTTCTTT. The variable domain in full, completed from reference TRBV7-9 and TRBJ1-1, reads DTGVSQNPRHKITKRGQNVTFRCDPISEHNRLYWYRQTLGQGPEFLTYFQNEAQLEKSRLLSDRFSAERPKGSFSTLEIQRTEQGDSAMYLCASSWTGDSEAFFGQGTRLTVV.

About this clone itself: Other nucleotide sequences from this sample produce the same CDR3. The chain joins TRBV7-9 to TRBJ1-1, with 8 bases identical to TRBD1. Germline V lookup: CDR1 SEHNR, CDR2 FQNEAQ (reference sequence). CDR3 length: 15 amino acids. The V gene end was trimmed by 5 bases and the J gene end by 0 bases; junction bases not matched to a gene: 5. The CDR3 region is CASSHGQGMNTEAFF. Written as DNA, the CDR3 is TGTGCCAGCAGCCACGGACAGGGAATGAACACTGAAGCTTTCTTT.

The chain combines TRBV18 with TRBJ1-4, with 8 bases lining up with TRBD1. The ends lost 2 bases at V and 0 bases at J; junction bases unmatched: 5. CDR1 is KGHSH, CDR2 LQKENI, per germline. This CDR3 comprises 17 residues. The CDR3: CASSPLGTGSTNEKLFF. The CDR3 DNA is TGTGCCAGCTCACCATTGGGGACAGGATCAACTAATGAAAAACTGTTTTTT.

The chain combines TRBV9 with TRBJ2-2; D call uncertain. The germline gives CDR1 SGDLS, CDR2 YYNGEE. This CDR3 comprises 12 residues. Trimming took off 0 bases at V and 7 bases at J, with 4 bases between the two ends. The CDR3 nucleotides read TGTGCCAGCAGCGTAGGGCTCGGGGAGCTGTTTTTT. Its translation is CASSVGLGELFF.

This rearrangement joins TRBV19 to TRBJ1-1; D perhaps matches TRBD1 (6 bases). There are 14 residues in the CDR3. Deletions cut 6 bases from V and 8 bases from J, with 19 bases between. Germline-derived CDR1 and CDR2 are LNHDA and SQIVND (reference sequence). DNA of the CDR3: TGTGCCAGTAGGGGGGCAGGCACAGCTCTCGAAGCTTTCTTT. Amino acids: CASRGAGTALEAFF.

V is TRBV10-1 and J is TRBJ1-1; TRBD1 matches 7 bases. Germline CDR1 WNHNN, CDR2 SYGVQD (reference sequence). The length of the CDR3 is 13 residues. Trimming removed 6 bases from V and 0 bases from J; junction bases left unmatched: 1. Here the CDR3 reads CASRQGLNTEAFF. CDR3 nucleotides: TGCGCCAGCAGACAGGGGTTGAACACTGAAGCTTTCTTT.

The sample holds a few counts of this clone. CDR3 sequence: CASSQRQSAAEAFF. CDR3 DNA: TGCGCCAGCAGCCAGCGACAGTCAGCTGCTGAAGCTTTCTTT. The chain is built from TRBV4-1 and TRBJ1-1, with D perhaps matching TRBD1 (5 bases). The CDR3 is 14 amino acids. Trimming took off 3 bases at V and 6 bases at J, with 14 bases between the two ends. Germline CDR1 reads MGHRA; CDR2 reads YSYEKL.

The chain uses TRBV7-8 and TRBJ1-1; D is unclear. Germline V gives CDR1 SGHVS, CDR2 FQNEAQ. This CDR3 is 14 amino acids long. Trimming pared 1 base from V and 7 bases from J, leaving 13 bases between. The DNA for the CDR3 is TGTGCCAGCAGCTTAGTGGCCGTCAGGCTTGAAGCTTTCTTT. Its protein is CASSLVAVRLEAFF.

This clone has only one observation. V gene TRBV4-2 combines with J gene TRBJ1-1; 11 bases are shared with TRBD1. CDR3 length: 16 residues. Germline V gives CDR1 LGHNA, CDR2 YNFKEQ. The J segment lost 4 bases and the V segment lost 4 bases, leaving 8 bases of the junction unmatched. Here the CDR3 DNA reads TGTGCCAGCAGCCTAGTAGGCGGGACAGGGGGCACTGAAGCTTTCTTT. It translates to CASSLVGGTGGTEAFF.